These 14 T cell receptor beta chains were sequenced from one sample in a study of blood T cell repertoires in COVID-19. The repertoire was sequenced with immunoSEQ multiplex PCR; TCRdb's copy has only in-frame clones and lacks some. There are around 200,000 clones in the sample; 86% occur only once, and 11% lies in the top ten. Sequencing used peripheral blood. Source of these receptors: a woman aged 55-75 years with COVID-19, enrolled during active disease.

The chain uses TRBV6-6 and TRBJ2-7; 8 nucleotides match TRBD2. The ends lost 0 bases at V and 0 bases at J; junction bases unmatched: 1. The germline CDR1 and CDR2 sequences are MNHNY and SVGAGI (reference sequence). The CDR3 extends over 15 amino acids. The chain's CDR3 is CASSYSSGSSYEQYF. The DNA of the CDR3 is TGTGCCAGCAGTTACTCCAGCGGGAGCTCCTACGAGCAGTACTTC.

The chain combines TRBV24-1 with TRBJ1-2; 7 nucleotides align to TRBD1. V lost 0 bases, J lost 8 bases, and 8 bases stayed unmatched. CDR3 size: 15 residues. Per germline, CDR1 KGHDR and CDR2 SFDVKD. CDR3: CATSDLRQGLWGYTF. The CDR3 region has the DNA TGTGCCACCAGTGATTTGCGACAGGGTCTATGGGGCTACACCTTC.

This chain links TRBV29-1 with TRBJ1-6, with TRBD1 matching 7 bases. Germline-derived CDR1 and CDR2 are SQVTM and ANQGSEA. The CDR3 length is 15 residues. V lost 6 bases, J lost 7 bases, and 12 bases stayed unmatched. In DNA form, the CDR3 reads TGCAGCGTCGCCGGGACAGCCGGAGAAAATTCACCCCTCCACTTT. Translation gives CSVAGTAGENSPLHF.

This chain connects TRBV28 to TRBJ1-1; TRBD1 matches 10 bases. The V and J ends lost 3 bases and 4 bases, in that order; junction bases with no gene match: 5. Germline loops: CDR1 MDHEN, CDR2 SYDVKM. The CDR3 consists of 15 residues. The CDR3 DNA follows: TGTGCCAGCAGTTTTGGGGACAGGGGAGTCACTGAAGCTTTCTTT. This encodes CASSFGDRGVTEAFF.

J is TRBJ2-1 and V is TRBV28; D is possibly TRBD1 (6 bases). The CDR3 is 16 residues long. The germline CDR1 and CDR2 sequences are MDHEN and SYDVKM. V lost 4 bases and J lost 7, with 20 bases in between. In nucleotides, the CDR3 is TGTGCCAGCAGTTCTCACAGGGAGATGAGGGGGAATGAGCAGTTCTTC. Its translation: CASSSHREMRGNEQFF.

V is TRBV7-2 and J is TRBJ2-7, with D perhaps TRBD2 (6 bases). The CDR3 has 14 residues. CDR1 and CDR2 from the germline V gene are SGHTA and FQGNSA. The germline V and J ends were trimmed by 1 base and 5 bases, with 12 bases remaining between them. The CDR3 is CASSLGVGGNEQYF. The CDR3 coding sequence is TGTGCCAGCAGCTTAGGAGTGGGGGGAAACGAGCAGTACTTC.

The chain combines TRBV4-1 with TRBJ1-5; 11 bases line up with TRBD1. The length of the CDR3 is 15 residues. Germline assignment: CDR1 MGHRA and CDR2 YSYEKL. The V and J ends lost 5 bases and 7 bases, in that order; junction bases with no gene match: 7. CDR3: CASSLRTGGGQPQHF. The CDR3 DNA reads as TGCGCCAGCAGCTTGCGGACAGGGGGCGGGCAGCCCCAGCATTTT.

The chain couples TRBV5-4 to TRBJ1-3; maybe TRBD1 (6 bases). The CDR3 totals 16 residues. Germline V gene sequence: CDR1 SGHNT, CDR2 YYREEE (reference sequence). V dropped 0 bases and J dropped 0 bases, with 10 bases sitting between them. The CDR3 spells CASSLAQGLSGNTIYF. CDR3 nucleotide sequence: TGTGCCAGCAGCTTGGCTCAGGGGCTCTCTGGAAACACCATATATTTT.

This clone was picked up a small number of times. This chain joins TRBV11-1 and TRBJ1-2; 10 bases align to TRBD1. The V gene's germline CDR1 is SGHAT and CDR2 FQDESV (reference sequence). V dropped 0 bases and J dropped 8; count of bases not matched to a gene: 9. CDR3 length: 16 amino acids. The CDR3 coding sequence is TGTGCCAGCAGCTTAGCTGGGACAGGGGCGGCTGAGGGCTACACCTTC. This translates into CASSLAGTGAAEGYTF.

The V and J genes are TRBV9 and TRBJ2-7; D is uncertain. V was pared by 3 bases and J by 1 base, with 5 bases between. The length of the CDR3 is 12 residues. Per the germline V gene, CDR1 is SGDLS and CDR2 is YYNGEE. CDR3 bases: TGTGCCAGCAGCGCAGAATCCTACGAGCAGTACTTC. Translating it yields CASSAESYEQYF.

This chain links TRBV19 with TRBJ2-1; 9 nucleotides line up with TRBD2. This CDR3 is 16 amino acids long. Trimming removed 3 bases from V and 3 bases from J; junction bases left unmatched: 6. Per germline, CDR1 LNHDA and CDR2 SQIVND (reference sequence). The CDR3 reads CASSITSGRLYNEQFF. In nucleotides, the CDR3 is TGTGCCAGTAGTATCACTAGCGGGCGTCTCTACAATGAGCAGTTCTTC.

The chain carries TRBV6-5 and TRBJ2-7; TRBD1 agrees at 9 bases. The V and J ends lost 6 bases and 4 bases, in that order; junction bases with no gene match: 7. CDR1 is MNHEY and CDR2 is SVGAGI in the germline V gene. CDR3 length: 14 residues. CDR3 in DNA: TGTGCCAGCAGGACGGGACAGGGTGGGTACGAGCAGTACTTC. Its protein is CASRTGQGGYEQYF.

The rearrangement uses TRBV6-1 and TRBJ1-5, with TRBD1 matching 11 bases. J was trimmed by 4 bases and V by 4 bases; bases with no gene match: 6. Germline values: CDR1 MNHNS, CDR2 SASEGT. The CDR3 has 16 amino acids. CDR3 in amino acids: CASSVQDRGQNQPQHF. As DNA, the CDR3 is TGTGCCAGCAGTGTCCAGGACAGGGGGCAGAATCAGCCCCAGCATTTT.

The chain is built from TRBV24-1 and TRBJ2-7, with 10 bases matching TRBD1. The ends lost 2 bases at V and 7 bases at J; junction bases unmatched: 7. The CDR3 spans 15 residues. CDR1 and CDR2 (germline): KGHDR, SFDVKD. The CDR3 coding sequence is TGTGCCACCAGTGATTCCGGGACAGGGGTAAGGGAGCAGTACTTC. This gives the protein CATSDSGTGVREQYF.